Shown below are 31 T cell receptor beta chains from a single sample sequenced in a study of regulatory T cells in long-lasting Graves disease. Construction of TCR beta libraries relied on iRepertoire HTBI primers and on Arm-PCR targeting CDR3 regions. TCRdb re-derived calls from the multiplex PCR reads in MiXCR, one entry per CDR3 protein. Of 650,000 to 700,000 distinct CDR3 sequences listed, about 32% were seen once; the top ten hold under 55%. Sample time point: persistent/refractory GD, antithyroid drugs over 5 years with positive TRAb. PBMCs provided the RNA from which the TCR library was made. The source material was peripheral blood mononuclear cells (PBMCs), sampled when the disease was refractory, from a patient treated with antithyroid drugs. The receptor source for this set is a female donor with Graves disease.

The table lists this clonotype with a few counts. This chain uses TRBV5-1 with TRBJ1-1; 7 nucleotides line up with TRBD1. The J segment lost 10 bases and the V segment lost 0 bases, leaving 12 bases of the junction unmatched. Germline V gene data show CDR1 as SGHRS and CDR2 as YFSETQ. There are 15 residues in the CDR3. DNA of the CDR3: TGCGCCAGCAGCTTGGACGGGGACAGCGTCAGAGGAGCTTTCTTT. Translating it yields CASSLDGDSVRGAFF.

The rearrangement uses TRBV12-3 or TRBV12-4 and TRBJ1-5; D perhaps matches TRBD1 (5 bases). Trimming shortened V by 3 bases and J by 0 bases, and 30 bases separated the two germline ends. CDR3 length equals 22 residues. This CDR3 is CASSFFSGLRVAEGRSNQPQHF. As DNA, the CDR3 is TGTGCCAGCAGTTTTTTTTCCGGGCTGAGAGTTGCCGAGGGACGTAGCAATCAGCCCCAGCATTTT.

This clonotype has only a few counts. The rearrangement uses TRBV2 and TRBJ1-5; no definite D call. The V gene lost 6 bases and the J gene lost 0 bases, with 12 bases spanning the gap. CDR1 is SNHLY and CDR2 is FYNNEI in the germline V gene. CDR3 size: 15 residues. The CDR3, as DNA: TGTGCCAGCAGCTTAGGAAGTTATAGCAATCAGCCCCAGCATTTT. As protein: CASSLGSYSNQPQHF.

The genes are TRBV30 and TRBJ2-1; 10 nucleotides line up with TRBD2. This CDR3 region has 16 residues. V dropped 0 bases and J dropped 9; count of bases not matched to a gene: 11. CDR1 GTSNPN and CDR2 SVGIG come from the germline V gene (reference sequence). CDR3 coding DNA: TGTGCCTGGAGTGTAACAGGGCTAGCGGGAGTGGGTGAGCAGTTCTTC. Protein sequence: CAWSVTGLAGVGEQFF.

This chain joins TRBV28 and TRBJ2-5; D unclear. The CDR3 has 14 amino acids. Germline-derived CDR1 and CDR2 are MDHEN and SYDVKM. V was clipped by 4 bases and J by 5 bases, with 14 bases between them. CDR3 region: CASSSTDGRETQYF. The CDR3 DNA reads as TGTGCCAGCAGTTCTACGGACGGGCGGGAGACCCAGTACTTC.

This clonotype was recorded a few times. V is TRBV3-1 and J is TRBJ2-7, with 8 bases aligning to TRBD1. The V gene's germline CDR1 is LGHDT and CDR2 YNNKEL (reference sequence). The CDR3 has 16 amino acids. V was pared by 3 bases and J by 2 bases, with 9 bases of the junction left unmatched. As DNA, the CDR3 is TGTGCCAGCAGCCAGGGTCCCGGGACAGGACCCTACGAGCAGTACTTC. Amino acids: CASSQGPGTGPYEQYF.

This clonotype has ten or more counts. The J gene is TRBJ1-2, the V gene TRBV11-2; tentative D call: TRBD1 (5 bases). This CDR3 contains 14 residues. CDR1 SGHAT and CDR2 FQNNGV come from the germline V gene. Trimming cost V 0 bases and J 4 bases, with 9 bases left between them. The CDR3 here is CASSLDGAGYGYTF. DNA of the CDR3: TGTGCCAGCAGCTTAGATGGGGCGGGCTATGGCTACACCTTC.

The rearrangement links TRBV19 to TRBJ2-1; 13 bases align to TRBD2. The length of the CDR3 is 16 residues. J lost 0 bases, V lost 7 bases, and 3 bases had no gene match. CDR1 and CDR2 from the germline V gene are LNHDA and SQIVND (reference sequence). CDR3 amino acids: CASIRTSGSSYNEQFF. As DNA, the CDR3 is TGTGCCAGTATCAGGACTAGCGGGAGCTCCTACAATGAGCAGTTCTTC.

The chain combines TRBV20-1 with TRBJ1-5; possibly TRBD1 for D (6 bases). CDR1 is DFQATT, CDR2 SNEGSKA, per germline (reference sequence). The CDR3 spans 15 residues. V was pared by 0 bases and J by 4 bases, with 13 bases between. The CDR3 loop reads CSARDPWTVNQPQHF. The CDR3 DNA sequence: TGCAGTGCTAGAGATCCATGGACAGTGAATCAGCCCCAGCATTTT.

The CDR3 loop is CASSIAADYEQYF. Written as DNA, the CDR3 is TGTGCCAGTAGTATAGCGGCAGACTACGAGCAGTACTTC. V usage is TRBV19 and J usage is TRBJ2-7; D unresolved. V shed 1 base and J shed 3 bases, with 7 bases lying between them. CDR1 and CDR2 from the germline V gene are LNHDA and SQIVND (reference sequence). This CDR3 spans 13 amino acids. The full variable domain, its missing parts supplied by reference TRBV19 and TRBJ2-7, is DGGITQSPKYLFRKEGQNVTLSCEQNLNHDAMYWYRQDPGQGLRLIYYSQIVNDFQKGDIAEGYSVSREKKESFPLTVTSAQKNPTAFYLCASSIAADYEQYFGPGTRLTVT.

In this sample, this clonotype turned up a few times. The CDR3 DNA reads as TGTGCCAGCAGCTTTTTCGGTGCGACTCAAGAGACCCAGTACTTC. It encodes CASSFFGATQETQYF. The J gene is TRBJ2-5, the V gene TRBV13; no clear D gene. This CDR3 is built from 15 residues. V lost 3 bases and J 2 bases, leaving 13 bases between the germline ends. Germline V CDR1 and CDR2: PRHDT, FYEKMQ (reference sequence).

This clonotype has a count of ten or more. The chain combines TRBV28 with TRBJ2-7, with D hard to call. From germline, CDR1 is MDHEN and CDR2 SYDVKM. This CDR3 is built from 11 residues. Trimming stripped 8 bases from V and 2 bases from J, with 7 bases between. The CDR3, as DNA: TGTGCCAGCGGTGGTACCTACGAGCAGTACTTC. As protein: CASGGTYEQYF. Full variable domain (outside the CDR3, taken from reference TRBV28 and TRBJ2-7): DVKVTQSSRYLVKRTGEKVFLECVQDMDHENMFWYRQDPGLGLRLIYFSYDVKMKEKGDIPEGYSVSREKKERFSLILESASTNQTSMYLCASGGTYEQYFGPGTRLTVT.

This clonotype has only a few counts. The chain couples TRBV20-1 to TRBJ1-2; 11 nucleotides match TRBD1. The germline gives CDR1 DFQATT, CDR2 SNEGSKA (reference sequence). This CDR3 has 14 amino acids. V gave up 5 bases and J gave up 6 bases; unmatched junction bases: 8. CDR3 coding DNA: TGCAGTGCTGACTCTGGGACAGGGGGGGATGGCTACACCTTC. Its translation: CSADSGTGGDGYTF.

J is TRBJ2-7 and V is TRBV20-1; D possibly matches TRBD1 or TRBD2 (5 bases each). This CDR3 is built from 15 residues. The germline CDR1 and CDR2 sequences are DFQATT and SNEGSKA (reference sequence). With 1 base removed from V and 0 bases from J, the gap between germline ends came to 13 bases. CDR3 loop: CSARVRGTSSYEQYF. The CDR3 DNA reads as TGCAGTGCTAGAGTGAGAGGGACGAGCTCCTACGAGCAGTACTTC.

The V and J genes are TRBV6-4 and TRBJ2-1, with D possibly TRBD2 on 5 matching bases. The germline CDR1 and CDR2 sequences are MRHNA and SNTAGT. The CDR3 runs to 16 residues. V lost 5 bases, J lost 2 bases, and 16 bases lay in between. The CDR3 sequence: CASSSLKEAPYNEQFF. In DNA form, the CDR3 reads TGTGCCAGCAGTTCCCTCAAGGAGGCCCCCTACAATGAGCAGTTCTTC.

V gene TRBV5-1 combines with J gene TRBJ2-5; D is uncertain. The CDR3 is 13 amino acids. The germline CDR1 and CDR2 sequences are SGHRS and YFSETQ. The V end lost 7 bases, the J end lost 0 bases, and 10 bases lay between the germline ends. The CDR3 sequence: CASASDNQETQYF. The DNA of the CDR3 is TGCGCCAGCGCAAGCGACAACCAAGAGACCCAGTACTTC.

There are a few counts of this clonotype. The chain combines TRBV14 with TRBJ2-7; D is ambiguous. V was shortened by 5 bases and J by 7 bases, with 15 bases between the two germline ends. The CDR3 sequence is 13 residues long. Germline V gene sequence: CDR1 SGHDN, CDR2 FVKESK. CDR3 sequence: CASSDRAPKEQYF. Here the CDR3 DNA reads TGTGCCAGCAGCGACCGGGCCCCAAAGGAGCAGTACTTC.

The V and J genes are TRBV6-1 and TRBJ1-3, with 8 nucleotides matching TRBD1. CDR1 and CDR2 (germline): MNHNS, SASEGT. J gave up 1 base and V 4 bases, and 6 bases lay outside the gene matches. This CDR3 has 16 amino acids. CDR3 residues: CASSGPRTGSGNTIYF. Here the CDR3 DNA reads TGTGCCAGCAGTGGACCTCGGACAGGGTCTGGAAACACCATATATTTT.

The V call is TRBV5-1, the J call TRBJ2-6; D not certain. The V end was cut by 2 bases, the J end by 0 bases, with 9 bases between. Germline loops: CDR1 SGHRS, CDR2 YFSETQ. The CDR3 covers 16 residues. The CDR3 spells CASSLQGNSGANVLTF. The DNA of the CDR3 is TGCGCCAGCAGCTTACAAGGAAACTCTGGGGCCAACGTCCTGACTTTC.

The genes are TRBV20-1 and TRBJ1-1; no clear D gene. Trimming removed 1 base at V and 8 bases at J, with 8 bases between. The CDR3 sequence is 11 residues long. The germline V gene encodes CDR1 DFQATT and CDR2 SNEGSKA (reference sequence). The CDR3 protein is CSARAVREAFF. Written as DNA, the CDR3 is TGCAGTGCTAGAGCAGTACGCGAAGCTTTCTTT.

J is TRBJ2-7 and V is TRBV20-1; 9 nucleotides match TRBD2. Germline V CDR1 and CDR2: DFQATT, SNEGSKA (reference sequence). After removal of 0 bases from V and 1 base from J, the junction contained 7 bases not matched to a gene. The CDR3 covers 16 residues. This CDR3 reads CSARDRGLARSYEQYF. In nucleotides, the CDR3 is TGCAGTGCTAGAGATCGCGGACTAGCGAGGTCCTACGAGCAGTACTTC.

This clonotype was counted a few times. This rearrangement joins TRBV6-5 to TRBJ2-4, with 7 positions matching TRBD2. The germline V gene encodes CDR1 MNHEY and CDR2 SVGAGI. V shed 4 bases, J shed 1 base, and the junction held 7 bases outside the gene matches. The CDR3 is 16 amino acids. CDR3 DNA sequence: TGTGCCAGCAGTTCGGACCTTAGCGGGGCCAAAAACATTCAGTACTTC. Translated: CASSSDLSGAKNIQYF.

This clonotype was observed a handful of times. The chain combines TRBV20-1 with TRBJ2-5; D is undetermined. The CDR3 covers 11 residues. Trimming took off 3 bases at V and 2 bases at J, with 4 bases between the two ends. CDR1 is DFQATT, CDR2 SNEGSKA, per germline (reference sequence). CDR3 sequence: CSASTQETQYF. The CDR3 DNA reads as TGCAGTGCTAGTACTCAAGAGACCCAGTACTTC.

This clonotype was observed a few times. The CDR3 bases are TGTGCCATCAAGGCCCCAGGAGTCCACGAGCAGTACTTC. As protein: CAIKAPGVHEQYF. The chain carries TRBV10-3 and TRBJ2-7; D is ambiguous. Germline loops: CDR1 ENHRY, CDR2 SYGVKD. Deletions cut 7 bases from V and 5 bases from J, with 15 bases between. This CDR3 has 13 residues.

The chain is built from TRBV30 and TRBJ1-1, with D maybe TRBD1 (5 bases). This CDR3 comprises 14 residues. Germline-derived CDR1 and CDR2 are GTSNPN and SVGIG (reference sequence). V was cut by 2 bases and J by 4 bases, with 14 bases left in between. CDR3: CAWSTGLGGTEAFF. CDR3 coding DNA: TGTGCCTGGAGTACGGGCCTGGGGGGCACTGAAGCTTTCTTT.

The chain is built from TRBV6-1 and TRBJ2-3, with 12 nucleotides matching TRBD2. The germline V gene has CDR1 MNHNS and CDR2 SASEGT. Losses at the gene ends were 5 bases for V and 6 bases for J; bases not matched to a gene: 9. The CDR3 length is 16 residues. The CDR3: CASSPGLAGRGDTQYF. CDR3 sequence (DNA): TGTGCCAGCAGTCCAGGACTAGCGGGGAGAGGGGATACGCAGTATTTT.

J is TRBJ2-4 and V is TRBV5-1, with D possibly TRBD2 on 5 matching bases. The germline CDR1 and CDR2 sequences are SGHRS and YFSETQ. Trimming shortened V by 0 bases and J by 7 bases, and 17 bases separated the two germline ends. The CDR3 runs 16 residues. This CDR3 is CASSLGSGHSSNIQYF. CDR3 DNA sequence: TGCGCCAGCAGCTTGGGAAGCGGCCACAGCTCGAACATTCAGTACTTC.

V is TRBV2 and J is TRBJ1-4; no firm D call. Germline V gene data show CDR1 as SNHLY and CDR2 as FYNNEI. The ends were cut back, 2 bases at V and 7 bases at J, with 8 bases in the middle. The CDR3 runs 13 residues. The CDR3 sequence is CASSEWDGEKLFF. The CDR3 DNA sequence: TGTGCCAGCAGTGAATGGGATGGTGAAAAACTGTTTTTT.

The CDR3 protein is CASSLSGGQGEKLFF. The CDR3 DNA sequence: TGTGCCAGCAGCCTTAGCGGGGGGCAAGGTGAAAAACTGTTTTTT. V and J are TRBV9 and TRBJ1-4; TRBD1 is a possible D gene (6 bases). This CDR3 has 15 residues. Trimming took 4 bases from V and 7 from J, leaving 17 bases between them. Per the germline V gene, CDR1 is SGDLS and CDR2 is YYNGEE. The full variable domain, rest sourced from reference TRBV9 and TRBJ1-4, is DSGVTQTPKHLITATGQRVTLRCSPRSGDLSVYWYQQSLDQGLQFLIQYYNGEERAKGNILERFSAQQFPDLHSELNLSSLELGDSALYFCASSLSGGQGEKLFFGSGTQLSVL.

On this clonotype itself: This may be a read error: a much more frequent sequence differs by one nucleotide. This chain joins TRBV12-3 or TRBV12-4 and TRBJ2-5; TRBD2 is a possible D gene (6 bases). This CDR3 is 13 amino acids long. The CDR3 is CAGSLARRETQYF. In nucleotides, the CDR3 is TGTGCCGGCAGCCTAGCGAGGCGAGAGACCCAGTACTTC.

This chain uses TRBV29-1 with TRBJ2-7; perhaps TRBD1 as D (5 bases). The germline V gene encodes CDR1 SQVTM and CDR2 ANQGSEA. V gave up 2 bases and J gave up 3 bases, with 8 bases separating them. This CDR3 comprises 12 residues. The CDR3 DNA reads as TGCAGCGTTGAAATGACAGACTACGAGCAGTACTTC. It codes for CSVEMTDYEQYF.